The subject of this entry is one T cell receptor (beta chain). This record comes from a study of T cell changes during pregnancy in multiple sclerosis. Trimming cost V 0 bases and J 3 bases; bases outside gene matches: 5. CDR3 size: 15 residues. CDR1 and CDR2 from the germline V gene are MNHEY and SVGAGI. Some clones are missing from TCRdb's copy, which holds only in-frame ones; the method was immunoSEQ multiplex PCR. The sample shows roughly 79,000 clones, 75% to 95% of them seen only once. The sample was CD4+ T cells from peripheral blood mononuclear cells, taken before pregnancy. V is TRBV6-5 and J is TRBJ2-7; TRBD1 matches 7 bases. The receptor comes from a female donor with multiple sclerosis, enrolled in a pregnancy study. CDR3 bases: TGTGCCAGCAGTTACTCGAGTAGGGGGCTCTACGAGCAGTACTTC. Its protein product is CASSYSSRGLYEQYF.